This TCR beta chain derives from a study of blood T cell repertoires in COVID-19. Germline lookup yields CDR1 KGHDR and CDR2 SFDVKD. V was shortened by 6 bases and J by 0 bases, with 12 bases between the two germline ends. The CDR3 is made up of 15 amino acids. TCRdb's copy holds only in-frame clones and misses some; the assay was immunoSEQ multiplex PCR. The table has about 210,000 clones, about four fifths seen once; the top ten hold roughly 12%. J is TRBJ2-3 and V is TRBV24-1, with a possible D match to TRBD2 (6 bases). The sequenced material came from peripheral blood. The TCR was taken from a woman aged 40 to 50 with acute or convalescent COVID-19. CDR3 nucleotide sequence: TGTGCCACCAGTAAGCCGGGACTCAGCACAGATACGCAGTATTTT. It specifies CATSKPGLSTDTQYF.